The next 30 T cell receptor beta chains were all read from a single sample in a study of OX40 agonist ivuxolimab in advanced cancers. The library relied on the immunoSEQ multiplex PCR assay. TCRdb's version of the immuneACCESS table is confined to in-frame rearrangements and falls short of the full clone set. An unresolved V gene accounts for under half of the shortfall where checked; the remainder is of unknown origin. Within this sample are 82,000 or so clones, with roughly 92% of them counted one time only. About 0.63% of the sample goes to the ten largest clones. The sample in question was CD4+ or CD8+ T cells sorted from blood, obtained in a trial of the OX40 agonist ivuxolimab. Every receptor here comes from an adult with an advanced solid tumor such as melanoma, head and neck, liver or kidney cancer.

This chain's CDR3 is CASSLIQGRQETQYF. The CDR3 DNA reads TGTGCCAGCAGTTTAATACAGGGGAGACAAGAGACCCAGTACTTC. The V call is TRBV27, the J call TRBJ2-5; 7 bases match TRBD1. The CDR3 covers 15 residues. CDR1 is MNHEY, CDR2 SMNVEV, per germline (reference sequence). V lost 2 bases and J lost 2; bases outside the gene matches: 5.

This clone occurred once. The CDR3: CASSQATGNEKLFF. The DNA for the CDR3 is TGCGCCAGCAGCCAAGCGACGGGCAATGAAAAACTGTTTTTT. The J gene is TRBJ1-4, the V gene TRBV4-1; D unclear. The CDR3 is 14 amino acids. From germline, CDR1 is MGHRA and CDR2 YSYEKL. V lost 1 base and J 5 bases, leaving 8 bases between the germline ends.

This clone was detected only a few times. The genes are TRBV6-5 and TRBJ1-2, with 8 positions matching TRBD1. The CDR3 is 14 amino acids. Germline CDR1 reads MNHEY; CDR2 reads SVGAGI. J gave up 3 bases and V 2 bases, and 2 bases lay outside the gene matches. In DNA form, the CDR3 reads TGTGCCAGCAGTTACGCGACAGGGGACTATGGCTACACCTTC. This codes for CASSYATGDYGYTF.

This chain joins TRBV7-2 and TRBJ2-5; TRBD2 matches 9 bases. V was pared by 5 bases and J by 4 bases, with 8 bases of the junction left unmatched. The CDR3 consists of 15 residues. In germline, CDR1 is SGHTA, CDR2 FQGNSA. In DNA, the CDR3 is TGTGCCAGCAGCCCCCCGGCGGGAGGGGGAGAGACCCAGTACTTC. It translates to CASSPPAGGGETQYF.

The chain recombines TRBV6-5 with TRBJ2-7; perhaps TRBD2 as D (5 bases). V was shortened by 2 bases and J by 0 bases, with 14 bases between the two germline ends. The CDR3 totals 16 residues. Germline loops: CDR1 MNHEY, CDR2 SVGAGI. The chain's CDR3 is CASSYAPGNPSYEQYF. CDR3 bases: TGTGCCAGCAGTTACGCGCCGGGGAACCCCTCCTACGAGCAGTACTTC.

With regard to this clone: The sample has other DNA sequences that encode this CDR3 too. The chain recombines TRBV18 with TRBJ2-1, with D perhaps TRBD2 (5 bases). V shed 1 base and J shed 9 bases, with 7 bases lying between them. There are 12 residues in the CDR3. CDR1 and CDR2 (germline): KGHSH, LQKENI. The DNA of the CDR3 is TGTGCCAGCTCACCACAACGGGGTGAGCAGTTCTTC. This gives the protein CASSPQRGEQFF.

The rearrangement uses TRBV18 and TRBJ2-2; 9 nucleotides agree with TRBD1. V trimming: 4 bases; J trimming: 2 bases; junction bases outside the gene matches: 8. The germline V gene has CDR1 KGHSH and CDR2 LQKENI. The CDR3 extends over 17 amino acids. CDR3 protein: CASSLQGANLNTGELFF. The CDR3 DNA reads TGTGCCAGCTCACTACAGGGGGCCAATCTCAACACCGGGGAGCTGTTTTTT. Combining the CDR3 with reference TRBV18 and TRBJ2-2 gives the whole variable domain NAGVMQNPRHLVRRRGQEARLRCSPMKGHSHVYWYRQLPEEGLKFMVYLQKENIIDESGMPKERFSAEFPKEGPSILRIQQVVRGDSAAYFCASSLQGANLNTGELFFGEGSRLTVL.

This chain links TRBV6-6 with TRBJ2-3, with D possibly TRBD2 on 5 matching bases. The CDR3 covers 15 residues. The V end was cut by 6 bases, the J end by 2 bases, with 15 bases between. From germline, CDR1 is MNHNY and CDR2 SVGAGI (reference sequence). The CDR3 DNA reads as TGTGCCAGCAGACTAGGACCGGGGTCCACAGATACGCAGTATTTT. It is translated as CASRLGPGSTDTQYF.

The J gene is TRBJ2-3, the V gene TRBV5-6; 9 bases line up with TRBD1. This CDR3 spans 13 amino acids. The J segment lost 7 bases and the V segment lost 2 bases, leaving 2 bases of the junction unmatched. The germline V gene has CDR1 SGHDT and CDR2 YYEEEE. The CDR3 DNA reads TGTGCCAGCAGCTTACAGGGGGCCCATACGCAGTATTTT. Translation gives CASSLQGAHTQYF.

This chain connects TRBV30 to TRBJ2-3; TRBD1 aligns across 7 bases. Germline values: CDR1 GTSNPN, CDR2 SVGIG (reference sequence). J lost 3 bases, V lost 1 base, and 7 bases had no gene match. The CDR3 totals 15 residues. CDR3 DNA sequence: TGTGCCTGGAGTGCGACAGGGCAGCAAACAGATACGCAGTATTTT. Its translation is CAWSATGQQTDTQYF.

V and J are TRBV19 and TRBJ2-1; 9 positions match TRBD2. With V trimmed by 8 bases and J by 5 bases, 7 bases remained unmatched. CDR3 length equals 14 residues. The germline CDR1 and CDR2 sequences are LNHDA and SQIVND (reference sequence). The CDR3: CASSPSGGNNEQFF. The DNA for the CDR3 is TGTGCCAGTTCCCCGAGCGGGGGGAACAATGAGCAGTTCTTC.

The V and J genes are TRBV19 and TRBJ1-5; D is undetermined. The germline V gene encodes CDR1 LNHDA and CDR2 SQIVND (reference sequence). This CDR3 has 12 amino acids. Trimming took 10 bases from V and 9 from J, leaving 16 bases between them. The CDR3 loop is CATKGSTWPQHF. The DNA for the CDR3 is TGTGCCACCAAAGGGTCTACTTGGCCCCAGCATTTT.

DNA of the CDR3: TGCGCCAGCAGCCAAGTGACCCCCGCTAACTATGGCTACACCTTC. As protein: CASSQVTPANYGYTF. This rearrangement joins TRBV4-1 to TRBJ1-2; D gene uncertain. The CDR3 has 15 amino acids. V was clipped by 1 base and J by 0 bases, with 9 bases between them. The V gene's germline CDR1 is MGHRA and CDR2 YSYEKL.

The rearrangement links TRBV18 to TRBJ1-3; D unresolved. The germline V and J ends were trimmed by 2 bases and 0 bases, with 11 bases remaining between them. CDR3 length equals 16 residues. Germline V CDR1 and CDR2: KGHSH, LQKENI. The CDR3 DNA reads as TGTGCCAGCTCACCAGCCAACAGCAACTCTGGAAACACCATATATTTT. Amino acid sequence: CASSPANSNSGNTIYF.

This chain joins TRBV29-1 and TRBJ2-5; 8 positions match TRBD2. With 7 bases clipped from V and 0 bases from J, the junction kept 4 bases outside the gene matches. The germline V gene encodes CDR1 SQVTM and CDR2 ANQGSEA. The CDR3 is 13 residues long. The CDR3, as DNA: TGCAGCGCGAAGCGGGGGAACCAAGAGACCCAGTACTTC. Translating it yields CSAKRGNQETQYF.

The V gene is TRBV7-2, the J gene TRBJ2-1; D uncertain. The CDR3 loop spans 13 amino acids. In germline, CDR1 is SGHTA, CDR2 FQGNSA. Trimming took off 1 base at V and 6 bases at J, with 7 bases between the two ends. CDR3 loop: CASSLGHSNEQFF. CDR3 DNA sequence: TGTGCCAGCAGCTTAGGCCACTCCAATGAGCAGTTCTTC.

CDR3 bases: TGTGCCAGCAGCGTAGCAGCCCATTATGGCTACACCTTC. It encodes CASSVAAHYGYTF. The V and J genes are TRBV9 and TRBJ1-2; D gene uncertain. V was trimmed by 0 bases and J by 5 bases, leaving 8 bases between them. This CDR3 region has 13 residues. CDR1 and CDR2 (germline): SGDLS, YYNGEE.

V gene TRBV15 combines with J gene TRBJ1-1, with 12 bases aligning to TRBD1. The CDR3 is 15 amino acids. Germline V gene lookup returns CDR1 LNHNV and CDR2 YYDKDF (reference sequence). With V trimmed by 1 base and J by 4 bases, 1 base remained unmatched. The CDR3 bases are TGTGCCACCAGCAGAGGGGACAGGGGGCTCACTGAAGCTTTCTTT. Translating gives CATSRGDRGLTEAFF.

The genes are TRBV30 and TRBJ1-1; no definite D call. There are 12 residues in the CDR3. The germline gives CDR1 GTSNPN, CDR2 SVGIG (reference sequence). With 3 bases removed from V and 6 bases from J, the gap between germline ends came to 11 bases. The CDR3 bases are TGTGCCTGGAGAAGCTGGACGCCTGAAGCTTTCTTT. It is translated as CAWRSWTPEAFF.

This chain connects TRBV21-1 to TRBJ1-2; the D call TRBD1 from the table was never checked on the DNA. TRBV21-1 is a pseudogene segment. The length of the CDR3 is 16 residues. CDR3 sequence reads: CASSKALDRGSGGYTF. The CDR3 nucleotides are TGTGCCAGCAGCAAAGCGCTAGACAGGGGGTCGGGTGGCTACACCTTC.

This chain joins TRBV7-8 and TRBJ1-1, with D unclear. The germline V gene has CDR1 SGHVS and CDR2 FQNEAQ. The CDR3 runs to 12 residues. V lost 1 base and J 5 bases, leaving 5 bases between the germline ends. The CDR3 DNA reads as TGTGCCAGCAGCTTAGATATGACTGAAGCTTTCTTT. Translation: CASSLDMTEAFF.

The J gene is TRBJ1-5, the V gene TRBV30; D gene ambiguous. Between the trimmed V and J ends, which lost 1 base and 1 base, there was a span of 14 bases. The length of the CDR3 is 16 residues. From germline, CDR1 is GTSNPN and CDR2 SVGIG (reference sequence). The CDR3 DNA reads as TGTGCCTGGAGTGCTATGACGAGTCTCAGCAATCAGCCCCAGCATTTT. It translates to CAWSAMTSLSNQPQHF.

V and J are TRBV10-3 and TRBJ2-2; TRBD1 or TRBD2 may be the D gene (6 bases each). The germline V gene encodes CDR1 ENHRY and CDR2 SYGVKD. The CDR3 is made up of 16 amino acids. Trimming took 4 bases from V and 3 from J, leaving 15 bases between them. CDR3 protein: CAISGQGGGDTGELFF. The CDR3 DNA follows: TGTGCCATCAGTGGGCAAGGGGGAGGTGACACCGGGGAGCTGTTTTTT.

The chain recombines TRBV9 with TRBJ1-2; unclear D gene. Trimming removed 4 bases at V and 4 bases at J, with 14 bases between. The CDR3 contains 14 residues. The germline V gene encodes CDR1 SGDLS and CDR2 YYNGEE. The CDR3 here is CASSPPTDGYGYTF. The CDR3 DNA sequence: TGTGCCAGCAGCCCCCCGACGGACGGCTATGGCTACACCTTC.

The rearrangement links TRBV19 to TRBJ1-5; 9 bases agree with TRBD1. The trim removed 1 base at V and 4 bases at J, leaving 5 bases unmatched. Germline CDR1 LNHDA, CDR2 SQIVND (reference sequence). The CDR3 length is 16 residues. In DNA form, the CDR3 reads TGTGCCAGTAGTATAGCTCCAGGGACAGGGAATCAGCCCCAGCATTTT. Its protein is CASSIAPGTGNQPQHF.

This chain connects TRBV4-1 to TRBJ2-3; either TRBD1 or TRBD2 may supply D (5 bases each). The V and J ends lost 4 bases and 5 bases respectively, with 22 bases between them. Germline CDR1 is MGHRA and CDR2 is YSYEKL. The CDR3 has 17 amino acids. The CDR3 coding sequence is TGCGCCAGCAGCCTAAGGGCCGGGACCCAAAACGGAGATACGCAGTATTTT. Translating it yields CASSLRAGTQNGDTQYF.

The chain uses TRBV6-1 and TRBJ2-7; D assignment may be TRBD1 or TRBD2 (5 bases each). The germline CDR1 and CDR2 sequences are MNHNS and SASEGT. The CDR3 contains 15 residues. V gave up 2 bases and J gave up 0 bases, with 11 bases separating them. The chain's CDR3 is CASSERRGASYEQYF. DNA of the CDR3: TGTGCCAGCAGTGAAAGAAGGGGAGCCTCCTACGAGCAGTACTTC.

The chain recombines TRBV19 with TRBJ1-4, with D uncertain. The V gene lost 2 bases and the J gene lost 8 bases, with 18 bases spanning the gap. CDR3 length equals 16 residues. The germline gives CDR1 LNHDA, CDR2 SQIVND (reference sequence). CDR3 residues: CASSISSSPAVEKLFF. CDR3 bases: TGTGCCAGTAGTATATCCAGCAGCCCCGCGGTCGAAAAACTGTTTTTT.

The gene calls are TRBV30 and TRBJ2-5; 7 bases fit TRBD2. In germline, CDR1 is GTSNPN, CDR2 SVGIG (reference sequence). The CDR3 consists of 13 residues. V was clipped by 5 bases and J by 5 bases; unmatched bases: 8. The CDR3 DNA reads TGTGCCTGGGGGAAGCGGGGTTTTGAGACCCAGTACTTC. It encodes CAWGKRGFETQYF.

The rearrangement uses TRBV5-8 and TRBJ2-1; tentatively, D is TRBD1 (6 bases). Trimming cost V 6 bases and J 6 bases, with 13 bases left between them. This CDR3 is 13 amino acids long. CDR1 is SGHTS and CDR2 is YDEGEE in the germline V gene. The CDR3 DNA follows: TGTGCCAGCACCCAAATCAGGGGCAATGAGCAGTTCTTC. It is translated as CASTQIRGNEQFF.